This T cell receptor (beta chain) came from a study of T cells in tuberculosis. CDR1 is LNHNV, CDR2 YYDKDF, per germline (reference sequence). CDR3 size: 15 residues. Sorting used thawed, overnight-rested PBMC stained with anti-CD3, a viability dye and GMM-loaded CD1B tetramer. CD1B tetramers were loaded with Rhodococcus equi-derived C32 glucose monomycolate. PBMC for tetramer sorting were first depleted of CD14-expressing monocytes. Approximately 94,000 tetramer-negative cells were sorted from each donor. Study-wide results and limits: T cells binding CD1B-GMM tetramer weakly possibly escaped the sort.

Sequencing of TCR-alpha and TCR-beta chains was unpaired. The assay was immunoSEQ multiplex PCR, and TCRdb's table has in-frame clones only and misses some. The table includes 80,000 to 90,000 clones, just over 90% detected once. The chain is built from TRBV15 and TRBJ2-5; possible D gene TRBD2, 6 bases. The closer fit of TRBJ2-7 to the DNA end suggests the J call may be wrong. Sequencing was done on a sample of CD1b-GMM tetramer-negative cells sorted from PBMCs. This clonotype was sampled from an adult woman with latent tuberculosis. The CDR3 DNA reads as TGTGCCACCAGTTCCCCTCAGACTAGCTCCTACGAGCAGTACTTC. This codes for CATSSPQTSSYEQYF.